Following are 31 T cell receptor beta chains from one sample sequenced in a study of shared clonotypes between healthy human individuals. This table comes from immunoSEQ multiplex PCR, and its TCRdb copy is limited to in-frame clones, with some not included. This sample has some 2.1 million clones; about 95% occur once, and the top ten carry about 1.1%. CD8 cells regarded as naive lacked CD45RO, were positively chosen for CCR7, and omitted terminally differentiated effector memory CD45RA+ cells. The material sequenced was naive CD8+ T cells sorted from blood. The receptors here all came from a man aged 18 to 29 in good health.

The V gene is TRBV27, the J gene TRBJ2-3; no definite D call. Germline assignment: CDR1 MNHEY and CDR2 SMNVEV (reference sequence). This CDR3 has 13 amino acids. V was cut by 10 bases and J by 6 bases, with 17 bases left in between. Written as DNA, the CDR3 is TGTGCCACGCGTACCTTACTGGGGGATACGCAGTATTTT. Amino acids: CATRTLLGDTQYF.

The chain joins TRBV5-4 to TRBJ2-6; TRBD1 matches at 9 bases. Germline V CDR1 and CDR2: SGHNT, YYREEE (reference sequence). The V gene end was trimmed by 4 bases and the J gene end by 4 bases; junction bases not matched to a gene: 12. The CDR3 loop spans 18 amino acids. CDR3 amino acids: CASSPVPGQGSGANVLTF. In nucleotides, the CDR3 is TGTGCCAGCAGCCCAGTCCCGGGACAGGGTTCAGGGGCCAACGTCCTGACTTTC.

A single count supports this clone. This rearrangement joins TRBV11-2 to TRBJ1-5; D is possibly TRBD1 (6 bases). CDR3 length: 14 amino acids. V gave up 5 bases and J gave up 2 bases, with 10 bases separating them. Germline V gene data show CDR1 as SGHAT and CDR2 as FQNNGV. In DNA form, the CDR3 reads TGTGCCAGCAGCCCCGGACAGCGCAATCAGCCCCAGCATTTT. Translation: CASSPGQRNQPQHF.

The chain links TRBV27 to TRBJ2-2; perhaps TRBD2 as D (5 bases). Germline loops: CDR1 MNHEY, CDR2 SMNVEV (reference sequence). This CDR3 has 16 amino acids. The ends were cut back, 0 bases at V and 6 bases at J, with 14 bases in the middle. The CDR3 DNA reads TGTGCCAGCAGTTTATCAGTTGAGGGTTATTCCGGGGAGCTGTTTTTT. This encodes CASSLSVEGYSGELFF.

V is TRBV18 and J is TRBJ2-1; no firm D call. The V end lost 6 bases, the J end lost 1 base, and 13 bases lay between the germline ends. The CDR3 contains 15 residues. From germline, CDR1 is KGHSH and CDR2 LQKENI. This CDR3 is CASSKATVSYNEQFF. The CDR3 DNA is TGTGCCAGCTCGAAAGCGACGGTGTCCTACAATGAGCAGTTCTTC.

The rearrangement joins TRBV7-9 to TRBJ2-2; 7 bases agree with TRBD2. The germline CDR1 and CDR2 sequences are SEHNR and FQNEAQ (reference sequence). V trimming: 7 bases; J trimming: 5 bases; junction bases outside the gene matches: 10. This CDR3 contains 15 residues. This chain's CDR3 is CASIGLADGTGELFF. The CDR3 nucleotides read TGTGCCAGCATCGGGCTAGCGGATGGAACCGGGGAGCTGTTTTTT. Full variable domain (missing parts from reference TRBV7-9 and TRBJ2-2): DTGVSQNPRHKITKRGQNVTFRCDPISEHNRLYWYRQTLGQGPEFLTYFQNEAQLEKSRLLSDRFSAERPKGSFSTLEIQRTEQGDSAMYLCASIGLADGTGELFFGEGSRLTVL.

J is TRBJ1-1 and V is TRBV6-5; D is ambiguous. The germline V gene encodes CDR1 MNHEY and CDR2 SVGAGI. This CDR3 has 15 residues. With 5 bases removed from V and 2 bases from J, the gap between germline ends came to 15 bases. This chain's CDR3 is CASSQAYPINTEAFF. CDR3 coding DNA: TGTGCCAGCAGTCAGGCTTATCCCATCAACACTGAAGCTTTCTTT.

The CDR3 DNA reads TGCGCCAGCAGCCTGGGGGAGGGGCAGCCCCAGCATTTT. It yields the protein CASSLGEGQPQHF. This chain joins TRBV4-1 and TRBJ1-5; possibly TRBD1 for D (5 bases). V lost 4 bases, J lost 7 bases, and 11 bases lay in between. Germline V gene lookup returns CDR1 MGHRA and CDR2 YSYEKL. The CDR3 spans 13 residues.

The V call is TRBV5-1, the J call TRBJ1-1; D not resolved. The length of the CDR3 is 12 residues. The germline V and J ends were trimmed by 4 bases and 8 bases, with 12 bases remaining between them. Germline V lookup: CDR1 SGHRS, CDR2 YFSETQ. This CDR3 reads CASSVLGVEAFF. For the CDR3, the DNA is TGCGCCAGCAGCGTGTTGGGTGTAGAAGCTTTCTTT.

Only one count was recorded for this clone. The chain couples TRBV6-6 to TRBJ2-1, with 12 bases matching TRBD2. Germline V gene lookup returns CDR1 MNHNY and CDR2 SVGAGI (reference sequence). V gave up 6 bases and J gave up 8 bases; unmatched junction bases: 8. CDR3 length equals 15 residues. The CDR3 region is CASSRRLAGDYEQFF. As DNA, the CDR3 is TGTGCCAGCAGCAGAAGACTAGCGGGAGACTATGAGCAGTTCTTC.

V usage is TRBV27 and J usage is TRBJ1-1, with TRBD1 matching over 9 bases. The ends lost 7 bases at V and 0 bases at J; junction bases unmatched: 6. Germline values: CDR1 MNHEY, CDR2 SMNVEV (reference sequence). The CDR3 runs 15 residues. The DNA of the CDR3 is TGTGCCAGCACCGGACAGGGGAACATGAACACTGAAGCTTTCTTT. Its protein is CASTGQGNMNTEAFF.

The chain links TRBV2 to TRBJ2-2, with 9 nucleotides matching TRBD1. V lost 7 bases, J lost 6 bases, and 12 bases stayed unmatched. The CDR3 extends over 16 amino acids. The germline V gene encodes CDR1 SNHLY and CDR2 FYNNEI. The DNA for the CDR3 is TGTGCCAGCACCTTCCGCCGGGACAGGGTCTCCGGGGAGCTGTTTTTT. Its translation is CASTFRRDRVSGELFF. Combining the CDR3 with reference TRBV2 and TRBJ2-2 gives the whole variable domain EPEVTQTPSHQVTQMGQEVILRCVPISNHLYFYWYRQILGQKVEFLVSFYNNEISEKSEIFDDQFSVERPDGSNFTLKIRSTKLEDSAMYFCASTFRRDRVSGELFFGEGSRLTVL.

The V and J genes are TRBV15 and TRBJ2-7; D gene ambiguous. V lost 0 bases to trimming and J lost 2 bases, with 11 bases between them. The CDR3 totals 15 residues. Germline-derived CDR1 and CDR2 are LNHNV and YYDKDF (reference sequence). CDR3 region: CATSRDRYTTYEQYF. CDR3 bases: TGTGCCACCAGCAGAGATCGTTACACTACCTACGAGCAGTACTTC.

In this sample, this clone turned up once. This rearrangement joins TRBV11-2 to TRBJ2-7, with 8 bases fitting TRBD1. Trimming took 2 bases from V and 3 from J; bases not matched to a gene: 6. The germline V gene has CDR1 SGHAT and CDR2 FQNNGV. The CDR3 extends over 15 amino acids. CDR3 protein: CASSLSTGAGYEQYF. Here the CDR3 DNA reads TGTGCCAGCAGCTTATCGACAGGGGCGGGCTACGAGCAGTACTTC.

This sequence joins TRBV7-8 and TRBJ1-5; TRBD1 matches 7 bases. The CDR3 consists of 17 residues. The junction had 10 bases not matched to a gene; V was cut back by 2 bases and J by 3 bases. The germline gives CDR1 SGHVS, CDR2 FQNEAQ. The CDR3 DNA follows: TGTGCCAGCAGCTTACTCTCGGGGGACAGAAACAATCAGCCCCAGCATTTT. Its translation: CASSLLSGDRNNQPQHF.

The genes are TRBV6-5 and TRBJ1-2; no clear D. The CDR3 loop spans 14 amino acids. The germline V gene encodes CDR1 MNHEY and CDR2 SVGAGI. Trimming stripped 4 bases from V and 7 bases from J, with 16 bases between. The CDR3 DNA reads TGTGCCAGCAGTTTTCGGGAGGGCCTGGGTGGCTACACCTTC. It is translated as CASSFREGLGGYTF.

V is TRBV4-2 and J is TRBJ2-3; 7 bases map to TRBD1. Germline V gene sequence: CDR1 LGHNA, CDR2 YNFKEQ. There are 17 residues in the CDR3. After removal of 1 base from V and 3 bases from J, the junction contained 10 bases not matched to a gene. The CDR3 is CASSQVAETGWTDTQYF. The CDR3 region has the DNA TGTGCCAGCAGCCAAGTCGCGGAGACAGGGTGGACAGATACGCAGTATTTT.

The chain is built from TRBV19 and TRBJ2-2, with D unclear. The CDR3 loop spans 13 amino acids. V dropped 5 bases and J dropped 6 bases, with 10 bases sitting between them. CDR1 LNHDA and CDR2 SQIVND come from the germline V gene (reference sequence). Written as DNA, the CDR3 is TGTGCCAGTAGTGAGACCTGGGCCGGGGAGCTGTTTTTT. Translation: CASSETWAGELFF.

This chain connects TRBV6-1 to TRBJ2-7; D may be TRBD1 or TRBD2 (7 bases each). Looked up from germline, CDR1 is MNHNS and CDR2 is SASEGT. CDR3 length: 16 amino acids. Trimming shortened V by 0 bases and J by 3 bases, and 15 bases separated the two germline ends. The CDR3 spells CASSEAGRGGFYEQYF. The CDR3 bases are TGTGCCAGCAGTGAAGCGGGCAGGGGGGGATTCTACGAGCAGTACTTC.

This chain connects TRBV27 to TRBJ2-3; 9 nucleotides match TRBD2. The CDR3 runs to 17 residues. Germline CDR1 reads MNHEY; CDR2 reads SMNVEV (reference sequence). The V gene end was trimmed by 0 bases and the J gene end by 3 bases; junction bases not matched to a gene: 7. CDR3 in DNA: TGTGCCAGCAGTTTATCGGGGTCTCTAGCGGGGACAGATACGCAGTATTTT. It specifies CASSLSGSLAGTDTQYF.

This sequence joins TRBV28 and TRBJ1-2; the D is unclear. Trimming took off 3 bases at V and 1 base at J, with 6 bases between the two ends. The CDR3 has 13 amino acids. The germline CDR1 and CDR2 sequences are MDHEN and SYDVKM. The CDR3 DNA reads TGTGCCAGCAGTTTCGGAGTTAACTATGGCTACACCTTC. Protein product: CASSFGVNYGYTF.

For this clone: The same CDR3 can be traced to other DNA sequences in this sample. CDR3 bases: TGCGCCAGCAGCGTCACAGGGACAGATACGCAGTATTTT. It is translated as CASSVTGTDTQYF. The chain links TRBV5-1 to TRBJ2-3; perhaps TRBD1 as D (6 bases). Per the germline V gene, CDR1 is SGHRS and CDR2 is YFSETQ. CDR3 length equals 13 residues. V gave up 4 bases and J gave up 3 bases, with 9 bases separating them.

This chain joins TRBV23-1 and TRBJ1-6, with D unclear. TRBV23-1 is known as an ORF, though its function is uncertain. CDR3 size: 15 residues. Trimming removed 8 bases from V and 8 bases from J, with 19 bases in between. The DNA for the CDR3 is TGCGCCAGCCCGACGGCCAGTCGGGTGGATTCACCCCTCCACTTT. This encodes CASPTASRVDSPLHF.

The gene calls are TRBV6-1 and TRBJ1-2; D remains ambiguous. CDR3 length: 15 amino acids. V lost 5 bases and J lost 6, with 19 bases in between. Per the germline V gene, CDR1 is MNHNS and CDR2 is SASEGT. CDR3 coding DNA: TGTGCCAGCAGTAGAGACTCCCCTTGGCTTGATGGCTACACCTTC. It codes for CASSRDSPWLDGYTF.

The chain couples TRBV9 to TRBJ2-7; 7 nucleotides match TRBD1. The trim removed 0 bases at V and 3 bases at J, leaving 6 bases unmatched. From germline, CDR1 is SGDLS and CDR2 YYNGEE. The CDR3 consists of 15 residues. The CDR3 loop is CASSVGGQAYYEQYF. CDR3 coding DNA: TGTGCCAGCAGCGTAGGCGGACAGGCCTACTACGAGCAGTACTTC.

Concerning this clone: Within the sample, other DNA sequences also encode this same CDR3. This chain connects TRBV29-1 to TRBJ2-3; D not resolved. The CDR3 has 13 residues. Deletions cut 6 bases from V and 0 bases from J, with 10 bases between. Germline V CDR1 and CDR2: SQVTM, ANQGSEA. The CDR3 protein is CSVEDGSTDTQYF. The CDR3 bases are TGCAGCGTCGAGGACGGCAGCACAGATACGCAGTATTTT.

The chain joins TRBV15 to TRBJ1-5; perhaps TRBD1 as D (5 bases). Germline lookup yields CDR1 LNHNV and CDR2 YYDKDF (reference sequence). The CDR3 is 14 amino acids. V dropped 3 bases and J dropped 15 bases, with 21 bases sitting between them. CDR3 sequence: CATSSAPESMDMHF. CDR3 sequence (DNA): TGTGCCACCAGCAGCGCCCCAGAATCAATGGACATGCATTTT. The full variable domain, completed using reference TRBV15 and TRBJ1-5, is DAMVIQNPRYQVTQFGKPVTLSCSQTLNHNVMYWYQQKSSQAPKLLFHYYDKDFNNEADTPDNFQSRRPNTSFCFLDIRSPGLGDTAMYLCATSSAPESMDMHFGDGTRLSIL.

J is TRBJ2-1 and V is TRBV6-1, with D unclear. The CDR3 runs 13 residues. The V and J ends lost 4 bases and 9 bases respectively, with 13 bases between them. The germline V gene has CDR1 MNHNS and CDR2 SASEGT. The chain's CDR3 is CASSGRPVGEQFF. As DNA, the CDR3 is TGTGCCAGCAGTGGACGACCAGTCGGTGAGCAGTTCTTC.

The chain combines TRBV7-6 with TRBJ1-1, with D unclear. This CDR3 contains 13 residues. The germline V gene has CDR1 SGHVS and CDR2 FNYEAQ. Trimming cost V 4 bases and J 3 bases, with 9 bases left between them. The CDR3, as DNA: TGTGCCAGCAGCTCGAGCGTGGACACTGAAGCTTTCTTT. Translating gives CASSSSVDTEAFF.

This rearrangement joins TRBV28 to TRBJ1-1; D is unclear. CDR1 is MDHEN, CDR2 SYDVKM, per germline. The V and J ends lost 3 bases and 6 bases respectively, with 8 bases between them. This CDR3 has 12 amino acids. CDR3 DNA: TGTGCCAGCAGTTTCCGCCTTGCTGAAGCTTTCTTT. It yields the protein CASSFRLAEAFF.

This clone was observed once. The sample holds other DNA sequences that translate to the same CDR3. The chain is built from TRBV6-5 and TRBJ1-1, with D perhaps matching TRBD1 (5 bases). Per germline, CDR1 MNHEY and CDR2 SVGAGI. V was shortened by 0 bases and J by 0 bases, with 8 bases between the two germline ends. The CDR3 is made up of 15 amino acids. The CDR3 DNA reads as TGTGCCAGCAGTTACTCGGCAGGGATGAACACTGAAGCTTTCTTT. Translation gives CASSYSAGMNTEAFF.